The following is a T cell receptor beta chain sequence with its context. Its antigen is as yet unknown. The record originates from a study of cytomegalovirus exposure and HLA in healthy donors. Across the study: Tens of millions of unique TCRs, all from HLA-typed donors, were included in an early release of the data.

The PCR was carried out with 60 Vbeta primers and 13 Jbeta primers. TCRdb keeps only in-frame clones here, not all; method: immunoSEQ multiplex PCR. The sample has roughly 95,000 clones, around 82% seen once. General study points: Several of the most significant clusters appeared, in a later analysis, to be linked to common viral pathogens. Presence/absence analyses assumed roughly uniform sequencing depth across donors.

The CDR3 is 12 residues long. Germline assignment: CDR1 SGHRS and CDR2 YFSETQ. Trimming removed 2 bases at V and 10 bases at J, with 12 bases between. Sequencing was carried out using PBMCs. This receptor was identified in a man under 40 in good health and CMV-seropositive. This rearrangement joins TRBV5-1 to TRBJ1-1; tentatively, D is TRBD1 (6 bases). The CDR3 loop reads CASSLEQGRAFF. The DNA for the CDR3 is TGCGCCAGCAGCTTAGAACAGGGACGAGCTTTCTTT.